A single sample is the source of the 23 T cell receptor beta chains below, sequenced in a study of monozygotic twins with inflammatory bowel disease. TCRdb reprocessed the 5' RACE reads; each CDR3 protein has one entry and no DNA is given. The sample has approximately 390,000 distinct CDR3 sequences. Material for sequencing was blood. These receptors originate from a human donor with ulcerative colitis or Crohn's disease, or a healthy co-twin of an affected twin (not recorded which).

This rearrangement joins TRBV10-3 to TRBJ2-1; there is no DNA to check the TCRdb D call of TRBD2. The CDR3 has 14 residues. Germline V gene sequence: CDR1 ENHRY, CDR2 SYGVKD. The chain's CDR3 is CAIRPGLAGTEQFF.

V is TRBV19 and J is TRBJ2-7; with no DNA, the TCRdb D assignment of TRBD2 cannot be verified. The length of the CDR3 is 17 residues. The germline gives CDR1 LNHDA, CDR2 SQIVND (reference sequence). The CDR3 region is CASSIGTSGSPTYEQYF.

CDR3 in amino acids: CASKAQGMNTEAFF. The gene calls are TRBV5-1 and TRBJ1-1; TCRdb outputs TRBD1, but without DNA this stays unchecked. The length of the CDR3 is 14 residues. Germline V gene data show CDR1 as SGHRS and CDR2 as YFSETQ.

The V call is TRBV12-3 or TRBV12-4, the J call TRBJ1-5; TCRdb outputs TRBD1, but without DNA this stays unchecked. The CDR3 has 12 residues. Here the CDR3 reads CASSWPLGPQHF.

This sequence joins TRBV25-1 and TRBJ2-7; TCRdb outputs TRBD1, but without DNA this stays unchecked. Germline V gene data show CDR1 as MGHDK and CDR2 as SYGVNS. The CDR3 length is 14 residues. The CDR3 loop reads CASSARPTGVEQYF.

The V call is TRBV30, the J call TRBJ1-1; TCRdb designates TRBD1, a call that cannot be tested without DNA. CDR1 is GTSNPN, CDR2 SVGIG, per germline (reference sequence). The CDR3 length is 14 residues. The CDR3 is CAWVHRTGGFGAFF. Together with reference TRBV30 and TRBJ1-1, the CDR3 gives the full variable domain: SQTIHQWPATLVQPVGSPLSLECTVEGTSNPNLYWYRQAAGRGLQLLFYSVGIGQISSEVPQNLSASRPQDRQFILSSKKLLLSDSGFYLCAWVHRTGGFGAFFGQGTRLTVV.

The rearrangement uses TRBV4-1 and TRBJ1-5; TCRdb outputs TRBD1, but without DNA this stays unchecked. Germline loops: CDR1 MGHRA, CDR2 YSYEKL. The CDR3 contains 15 residues. The CDR3: CASSQLTGFNQPQHF.

J is TRBJ2-3 and V is TRBV5-4; TCRdb indicates TRBD1, and absent DNA this call remains unverified. The CDR3 is made up of 15 amino acids. The germline V gene has CDR1 SGHNT and CDR2 YYREEE (reference sequence). This CDR3 is CASSSGSGSTDTQYF.

This chain joins TRBV7-2 and TRBJ1-1. Germline V CDR1 and CDR2: SGHTA, FQGNSA. This CDR3 is built from 14 residues. Here the CDR3 reads CASSRDGLNTEAFF.

The chain employs TRBV2 and TRBJ1-1. Germline V gives CDR1 SNHLY, CDR2 FYNNEI. The length of the CDR3 is 12 residues. The chain's CDR3 is CASSLGLFGAFF.

The chain joins TRBV5-1 to TRBJ1-1; TCRdb's D call of TRBD1 is untestable without DNA. The CDR3 is 13 amino acids. Germline V CDR1 and CDR2: SGHRS, YFSETQ. CDR3 in amino acids: CASSFSDMLEAFF.

The genes are TRBV18 and TRBJ1-5; the TCRdb call, TRBD1, lacks DNA for checking. Germline CDR1 KGHSH, CDR2 LQKENI. The CDR3 is 14 residues long. CDR3: CASSPDRAVQPQHF.

The V gene is TRBV12-3 or TRBV12-4, the J gene TRBJ2-1; there is no DNA to check the TCRdb D call of TRBD2. CDR3 length equals 16 residues. The CDR3 protein is CASSFERGSPYNEQFF.

V gene TRBV28 combines with J gene TRBJ1-2. CDR1 and CDR2 (germline): MDHEN, SYDVKM. CDR3 size: 13 residues. The CDR3: CASSLSGLRGYTF.

The chain carries TRBV11-1 and TRBJ2-1; TCRdb designates TRBD2, a call that cannot be tested without DNA. Germline CDR1 and CDR2: SGHAT and FQDESV (reference sequence). The CDR3 spans 16 residues. This CDR3 is CASSLGTSGKDNEQFF.

The chain has TRBV29-1 and TRBJ2-1; TCRdb selects TRBD2, and the lack of DNA leaves this call unchecked. CDR1 is SQVTM, CDR2 ANQGSEA, per germline. CDR3 length: 14 amino acids. This CDR3 is CSDLLAGGYNEQFF.

This chain connects TRBV7-3 to TRBJ2-1; TCRdb gives TRBD2 as the D gene, but with no DNA this cannot be confirmed. The germline V gene encodes CDR1 SGHTA and CDR2 FQGTGA. The CDR3 contains 16 residues. The CDR3 protein is CASSLGGPRDGYEQFF.

The chain combines TRBV12-3 or TRBV12-4 with TRBJ2-6; the TCRdb call, TRBD2, lacks DNA for checking. The CDR3 extends over 13 amino acids. The CDR3 spells CASSASAANVLTF.

This chain connects TRBV10-3 to TRBJ2-1. The CDR3 sequence is 12 residues long. The germline V gene has CDR1 ENHRY and CDR2 SYGVKD. CDR3 protein: CAISDREYEQFF.

The V and J genes are TRBV27 and TRBJ2-1; lacking DNA, the TRBD1 call made by TCRdb goes unchecked. The germline gives CDR1 MNHEY, CDR2 SMNVEV (reference sequence). This CDR3 spans 13 amino acids. The CDR3 region is CAREGAGANEQFF.

V gene TRBV5-1 combines with J gene TRBJ2-2; TCRdb's assignment of TRBD2 cannot be checked, as there is no DNA. Germline V gives CDR1 SGHRS, CDR2 YFSETQ. The CDR3 is 17 residues long. CDR3: CASSLALAGGITGELFF.

The CDR3 loop is CSARDRMGAETQYF. V and J are TRBV20-1 and TRBJ2-5; the TCRdb D gene call, TRBD2, has no DNA to confirm it. This CDR3 spans 14 amino acids. Per the germline V gene, CDR1 is DFQATT and CDR2 is SNEGSKA (reference sequence).

The CDR3 sequence is CASSFVRTSGGSTGELFF. The rearrangement joins TRBV5-1 to TRBJ2-2; the TCRdb call, TRBD2, lacks DNA for checking. CDR1 is SGHRS and CDR2 is YFSETQ in the germline V gene. CDR3 length: 18 amino acids.